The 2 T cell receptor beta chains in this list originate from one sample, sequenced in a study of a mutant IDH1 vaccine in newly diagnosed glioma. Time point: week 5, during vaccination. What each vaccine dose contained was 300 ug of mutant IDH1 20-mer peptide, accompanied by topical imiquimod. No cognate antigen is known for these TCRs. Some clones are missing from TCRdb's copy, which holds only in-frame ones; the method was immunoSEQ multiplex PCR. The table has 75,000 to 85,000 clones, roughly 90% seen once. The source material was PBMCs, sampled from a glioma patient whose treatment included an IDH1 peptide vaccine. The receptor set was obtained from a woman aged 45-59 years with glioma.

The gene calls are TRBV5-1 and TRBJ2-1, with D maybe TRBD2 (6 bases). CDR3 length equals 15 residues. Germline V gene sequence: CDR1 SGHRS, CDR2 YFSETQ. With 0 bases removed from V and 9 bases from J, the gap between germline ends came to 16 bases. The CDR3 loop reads CASSLGGGTRGEQFF. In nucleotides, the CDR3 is TGCGCCAGCAGCTTGGGGGGCGGGACGCGAGGTGAGCAGTTCTTC. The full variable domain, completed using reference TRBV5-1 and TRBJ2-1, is KAGVTQTPRYLIKTRGQQVTLSCSPISGHRSVSWYQQTPGQGLQFLFEYFSETQRNKGNFPGRFSGRQFSNSRSEMNVSTLELGDSALYLCASSLGGGTRGEQFFGPGTRLTVL.

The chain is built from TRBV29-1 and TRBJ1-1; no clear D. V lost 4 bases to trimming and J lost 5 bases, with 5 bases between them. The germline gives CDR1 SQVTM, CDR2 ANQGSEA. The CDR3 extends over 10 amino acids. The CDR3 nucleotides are TGCAGCGTTGTGCGAACTGAAGCTTTCTTT. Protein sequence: CSVVRTEAFF. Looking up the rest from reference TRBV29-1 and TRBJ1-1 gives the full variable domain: SAVISQKPSRDICQRGTSLTIQCQVDSQVTMMFWYRQQPGQSLTLIATANQGSEATYESGFVIDKFPISRPNLTFSTLTVSNMSPEDSSIYLCSVVRTEAFFGQGTRLTVV.